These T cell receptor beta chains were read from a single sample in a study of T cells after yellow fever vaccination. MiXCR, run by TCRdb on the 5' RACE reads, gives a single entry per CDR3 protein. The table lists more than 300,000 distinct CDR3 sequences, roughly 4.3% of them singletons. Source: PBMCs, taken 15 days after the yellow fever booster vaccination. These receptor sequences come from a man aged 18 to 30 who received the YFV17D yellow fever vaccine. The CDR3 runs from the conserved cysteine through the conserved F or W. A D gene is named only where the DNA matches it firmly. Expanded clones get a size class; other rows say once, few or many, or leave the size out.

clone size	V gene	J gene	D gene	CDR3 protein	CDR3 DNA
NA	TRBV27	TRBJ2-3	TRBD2	CASAYSGGSSTDTQYF	TGTGCCAGCGCATATAGCGGGGGTTCTAGCACAGATACGCAGTATTTT
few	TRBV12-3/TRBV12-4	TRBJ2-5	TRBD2	CASSSWLAERKETQYF	TGTGCCAGCAGTTCCTGGCTAGCGGAACGAAAAGAGACCCAGTACTTC
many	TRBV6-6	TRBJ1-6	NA	CASSYRGVAPLHF	TGTGCCAGCAGTTATCGAGGCGTTGCGCCCCTCCACTTT
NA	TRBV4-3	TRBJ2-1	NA	CASSQDRGLYNEQFF	TGCGCCAGCAGCCAAGATCGGGGCCTCTACAATGAGCAGTTCTTC
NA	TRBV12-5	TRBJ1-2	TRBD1	CASGRTGGYGYTF	TGTGCTAGTGGTCGGACAGGGGGCTATGGCTACACCTTC
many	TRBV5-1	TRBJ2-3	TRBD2	CASSRGVQVPDTQYF	TGCGCCAGCAGCCGGGGGGTCCAGGTGCCTGATACGCAGTATTTT
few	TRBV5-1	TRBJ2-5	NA	CASSPPGLQKGTQYF	TGCGCCAGCAGCCCACCGGGCCTCCAGAAAGGGACCCAGTACTTC
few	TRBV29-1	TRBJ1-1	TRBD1	CSADREGEAFF	TGCAGCGCCGACAGGGAGGGTGAAGCTTTCTTT
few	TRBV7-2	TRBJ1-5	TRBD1	CASQQGAHQPQHF	TGTGCCAGTCAACAGGGGGCTCATCAGCCCCAGCATTTT
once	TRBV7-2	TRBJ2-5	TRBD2	CAGTSGGRLETQYF	TGTGCCGGGACTAGCGGGGGCCGCCTAGAGACCCAGTACTTC
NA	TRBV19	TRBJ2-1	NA	CASSFSSLRDEQFF	TGTGCCAGTAGTTTCAGCTCCCTACGGGATGAGCAGTTCTTC
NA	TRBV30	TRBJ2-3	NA	CAWSLADTQYF	TGTGCCTGGAGTTTGGCAGATACGCAGTATTTT
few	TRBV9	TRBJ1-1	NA	CASSRDGLSDTEAFF	TGTGCCAGCAGTCGGGACGGTTTATCGGACACTGAAGCTTTCTTT
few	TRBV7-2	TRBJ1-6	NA	CASNWLNSPLHF	TGTGCCAGCAATTGGCTGAATTCACCCCTCCACTTT
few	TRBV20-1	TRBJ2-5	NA	CSLPGTQYF	TGCAGTCTCCCCGGGACCCAGTACTTC
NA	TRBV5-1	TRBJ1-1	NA	CASSTSRQGRRFSEAFF	TGCGCCAGCAGCACTAGCCGGCAGGGAAGAAGGTTTTCTGAAGCTTTCTTT
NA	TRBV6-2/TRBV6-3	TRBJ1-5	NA	CASSSIGFNQPQHF	TGTGCCAGCAGTTCCATAGGATTCAATCAGCCCCAGCATTTT
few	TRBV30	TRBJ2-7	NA	CAWSVEDYSYEQYF	TGTGCCTGGAGTGTTGAGGACTACTCCTACGAGCAGTACTTC
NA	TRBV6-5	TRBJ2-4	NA	CASGIQGSPIQYF	TGTGCCAGCGGAATACAGGGTTCTCCCATTCAGTACTTC
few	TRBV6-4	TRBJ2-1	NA	CASSDSGTNEQFF	TGTGCCAGCAGTGACTCGGGGACCAATGAGCAGTTCTTC
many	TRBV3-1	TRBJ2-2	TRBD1	CAISRGLMNTGELFF	TGTGCCATTTCGAGGGGGCTCATGAACACCGGGGAGCTGTTTTTT
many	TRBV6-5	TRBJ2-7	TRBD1	CASSPPDRGEQYF	TGTGCCAGCAGTCCACCGGACAGGGGCGAGCAGTACTTC
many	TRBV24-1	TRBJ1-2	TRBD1	CATSVHRGRSFYGYTF	TGTGCCACCAGTGTCCACAGGGGGCGAAGCTTCTATGGCTACACCTTC
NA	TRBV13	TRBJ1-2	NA	CASSLDRYGYTF	TGTGCCAGCAGCTTGGACCGCTATGGCTACACCTTC
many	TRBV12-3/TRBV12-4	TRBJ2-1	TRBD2	CASTFSSGEGNEQFF	TGTGCCAGCACATTCTCTAGCGGGGAAGGTAATGAGCAGTTCTTC
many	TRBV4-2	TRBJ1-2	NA	CARASSPRANYGYTF	TGTGCCAGGGCCAGCTCCCCCAGAGCTAACTATGGCTACACCTTC
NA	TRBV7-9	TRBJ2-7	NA	CASSSALVYEQYF	TGTGCCAGCAGCTCCGCCTTAGTCTACGAGCAGTACTTC
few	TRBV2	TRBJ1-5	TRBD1	CASSPTGRGQPQHF	TGTGCCAGCAGCCCGACAGGGAGGGGTCAGCCCCAGCATTTT
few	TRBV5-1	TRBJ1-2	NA	CASSLDGEGYTF	TGCGCCAGCAGCTTGGACGGGGAGGGCTACACCTTC
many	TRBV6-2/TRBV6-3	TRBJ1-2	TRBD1	CASSLDRGYDYGYTF	TGTGCCAGCAGTCTCGACAGGGGATATGACTATGGCTACACCTTC
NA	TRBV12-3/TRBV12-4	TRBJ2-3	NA	CASSLGQRSASADTQYF	TGTGCCAGCAGTTTGGGGCAGAGGTCGGCGTCGGCAGATACGCAGTATTTT
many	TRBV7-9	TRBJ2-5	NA	CASSWGPGGETQYF	TGTGCCAGCAGCTGGGGGCCGGGGGGAGAGACCCAGTACTTC
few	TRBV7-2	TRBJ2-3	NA	CASSLRDASTDTQYF	TGTGCCAGCAGCCTCCGGGACGCGAGCACAGATACGCAGTATTTT
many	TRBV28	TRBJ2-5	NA	CASTRGGEETQYF	TGTGCCAGCACCCGAGGGGGGGAAGAGACCCAGTACTTC
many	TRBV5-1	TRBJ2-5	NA	CASSPASTGWGETQYF	TGCGCCAGCAGCCCGGCTAGCACCGGCTGGGGAGAGACCCAGTACTTC
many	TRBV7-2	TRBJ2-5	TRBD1	CASSLEGQQETQYF	TGTGCCAGCAGCCTAGAGGGACAGCAAGAGACCCAGTACTTC
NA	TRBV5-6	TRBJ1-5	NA	CASRSWGSNQPQHF	TGTGCCAGCCGATCCTGGGGGAGCAATCAGCCCCAGCATTTT
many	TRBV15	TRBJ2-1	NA	CATSRDNPPEQFF	TGTGCCACCAGCAGAGATAATCCCCCTGAGCAGTTCTTC
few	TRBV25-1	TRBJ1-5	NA	CASSSPGRNQPQHF	TGTGCCAGCAGTTCCCCGGGCCGAAATCAGCCCCAGCATTTT
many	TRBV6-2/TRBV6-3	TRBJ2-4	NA	CASSDRSKNIQYF	TGTGCCAGCTCCGACAGATCCAAAAACATTCAGTACTTC
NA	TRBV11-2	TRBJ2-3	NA	CASSLETGLLGDTQYF	TGTGCCAGCAGCTTAGAAACGGGCCTCCTAGGGGATACGCAGTATTTT
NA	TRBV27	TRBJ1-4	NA	CASSLGSHNEKLFF	TGTGCCAGCAGTTTAGGCAGTCATAATGAAAAACTGTTTTTT
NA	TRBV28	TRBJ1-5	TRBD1	CASSSTGGGVQPQHF	TGTGCCAGCAGTTCGACAGGGGGAGGAGTGCAGCCCCAGCATTTT
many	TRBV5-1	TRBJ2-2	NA	CASSLDPLVNTGELFF	TGCGCCAGCAGCTTGGACCCACTTGTGAACACCGGGGAGCTGTTTTTT
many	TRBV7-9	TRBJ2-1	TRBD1	CASSLESPRQGRFF	TGTGCCAGCAGCTTAGAATCCCCCAGACAGGGCCGGTTCTTC